The clone carrying this T cell receptor (beta chain) was counted between two and nine times. The antigen remains unidentified. Looked up from germline, CDR1 is LNHNV and CDR2 is YYDKDF (reference sequence). The CDR3 has 14 residues. The V end was cut by 5 bases, the J end by 0 bases, with 5 bases between. The data were taken from a study of T-cell memory formation after mild COVID-19. TCRdb analysed the 5' RACE reads with MiXCR anew, one entry per CDR3 protein. The sample lists 400,000 or so distinct CDR3 sequences; around 21% were seen once. Study results and limitations: Cross-reactive memory apparently joined, as some responding clones appeared in pre-infection memory.

Sequenced material: PBMCs or a T cell subset sorted from them (not recorded which). The TCR comes from an adult woman who had mild COVID-19 (a few samples of this study predate the infection). Cell type and time point are not known. The chain combines TRBV15 with TRBJ1-6, with D hard to call. The DNA for the CDR3 is TGTGCCACCAGCGGGAGCTCCTATAATTCACCCCTCCACTTT. This codes for CATSGSSYNSPLHF.